These T cell receptor beta chains were read from a single sample in a study of spatial heterogeneity in lung cancer. TCRdb passed the 5' RACE reads through MiXCR, listing each CDR3 protein once. The table includes about 120,000 distinct CDR3 sequences, 12% detected once. Source: PBMCs, taken at follow-up. The receptors were sampled from a male donor with early-stage non-small cell lung cancer. The CDR3 runs from the conserved cysteine through the conserved F or W. A D gene is named only where the DNA matches it firmly. Only some rows state a clone size, as once, few, many or a class for expanded clones.

TRBJ1-1 | . | TRBV28 | . | CASEGQLPNTEAFF | TGTGCCAGCGAGGGACAACTCCCGAACACTGAAGCTTTCTTT
TRBJ2-3 | many | TRBV7-9 | TRBD2 | CASSHSGGLSTDTQYF | TGTGCCAGCAGTCATAGCGGGGGACTAAGCACAGATACGCAGTATTTT
TRBJ1-5 | many | TRBV6-2/TRBV6-3 | . | CASQHSNQPQHF | TGTGCCAGCCAACATAGCAATCAGCCCCAGCATTTT
TRBJ2-7 | few | TRBV11-1 | . | CASSWGRTSSYEQYF | TGTGCCAGCAGCTGGGGACGCACCAGCTCCTACGAGCAGTACTTC
TRBJ2-1 | few | TRBV6-5 | . | CASRSDSSYNEQFF | TGTGCCAGCAGATCAGACAGCAGTTACAATGAGCAGTTCTTC
TRBJ2-5 | few | TRBV7-6 | . | CASSLGTTSTQYF | TGTGCCAGCAGCTTAGGGACCACCAGCACCCAGTACTTC
TRBJ2-7 | few | TRBV6-5 | . | CASSYSGFPYEQYF | TGTGCCAGCAGTTACTCGGGCTTCCCCTACGAGCAGTACTTC
TRBJ1-2 | many | TRBV12-3/TRBV12-4 | TRBD1 | CASSRDRGQSGYTF | TGTGCCAGCAGTCGGGACAGGGGGCAAAGTGGCTACACCTTC
TRBJ2-3 | few | TRBV11-2 | . | CASGHPRTDTQYF | TGTGCCAGCGGCCACCCGAGGACAGATACGCAGTATTTT
TRBJ1-3 | many | TRBV12-3/TRBV12-4 | . | CASSFVGTHDRSGNTIYF | TGTGCCAGCAGCTTCGTCGGGACACATGATCGCTCTGGAAACACCATATATTTT
TRBJ1-5 | . | TRBV5-1 | TRBD1 | CASSGGQGKPQHF | TGCGCCAGCAGCGGAGGACAGGGGAAGCCCCAGCATTTT
TRBJ2-7 | . | TRBV9 | TRBD2 | CASSVGTSAAYEQYF | TGTGCCAGCAGCGTGGGGACTAGCGCAGCCTACGAGCAGTACTTC
TRBJ1-2 | many | TRBV5-8 | . | CASSLTHLNYGYTF | TGTGCCAGCAGCTTGACCCATTTAAACTATGGCTACACCTTC
TRBJ1-3 | . | TRBV6-5 | . | CASSTGQRRNTIYF | TGTGCCAGCAGCACGGGGCAAAGGAGAAACACCATATATTTT
TRBJ2-7 | . | TRBV6-2/TRBV6-3 | . | CASSWGRPYEQYF | TGTGCCAGCAGTTGGGGCCGTCCCTACGAGCAGTACTTC
TRBJ2-3 | few | TRBV11-3 | . | CASSFNLLTDTQYF | TGTGCCAGCAGCTTCAACCTTCTCACAGATACGCAGTATTTT
TRBJ2-7 | few | TRBV10-3 | TRBD1 | CAIRDPGQESSYEQYF | TGTGCCATCAGGGATCCGGGACAGGAAAGCTCCTACGAGCAGTACTTC
TRBJ1-5 | few | TRBV2 | . | CASSEGQASNQPQHF | TGTGCCAGCAGTGAAGGTCAGGCTAGCAATCAGCCCCAGCATTTT
TRBJ2-7 | . | TRBV5-5 | TRBD1 | CASSLARQGERYEQYF | TGTGCCAGCAGCTTGGCGCGGCAGGGGGAGCGCTACGAGCAGTACTTC
TRBJ1-2 | medium-sized | TRBV10-2 | . | CASSEVRIYPSYGYTF | TGCGCCAGCAGTGAAGTCAGAATATACCCCTCCTATGGCTACACCTTC
TRBJ2-5 | . | TRBV4-1 | TRBD1 | CASSQLARGREETQYF | TGCGCCAGCAGCCAACTAGCCAGGGGGCGGGAAGAGACCCAGTACTTC
TRBJ1-1 | few | TRBV6-5 | TRBD1 | CASSYSIQGATEAFF | TGTGCCAGCAGTTACTCGATCCAGGGGGCCACTGAAGCTTTCTTT
TRBJ2-7 | few | TRBV29-1 | . | CSVEGGQLSYEQYF | TGCAGCGTTGAGGGGGGACAGCTCTCCTACGAGCAGTACTTC
TRBJ1-3 | . | TRBV18 | . | CASSPLIVSGNTIYF | TGTGCCAGCTCACCATTAATCGTCTCTGGAAACACCATATATTTT
TRBJ1-5 | many | TRBV5-6 | . | CASSLFAWGNNQPQHF | TGTGCCAGCAGCTTGTTTGCATGGGGGAACAATCAGCCCCAGCATTTT
TRBJ2-2 | . | TRBV11-2 | . | CASRTLYTGELFF | TGTGCCAGCAGGACGCTTTACACCGGGGAGCTGTTTTTT
TRBJ1-6 | many | TRBV7-2 | . | CASSLDGSLGSPLHF | TGTGCCAGCAGCCTTGATGGGAGCCTGGGTTCACCCCTCCACTTT
TRBJ2-3 | . | TRBV7-3 | . | CASSFSSRSTDTQYF | TGTGCCAGCAGCTTCTCGTCGCGTAGCACAGATACGCAGTATTTT
TRBJ2-2 | . | TRBV10-3 | TRBD1 | CAISLDRPNTGELFF | TGTGCCATCAGTTTGGACAGGCCGAACACCGGGGAGCTGTTTTTT
TRBJ1-6 | few | TRBV12-3/TRBV12-4 | . | CASSLRAAGNSPLHF | TGTGCCAGCAGCCTACGAGCAGCCGGTAATTCACCCCTCCACTTT
TRBJ1-1 | . | TRBV4-1 | TRBD1 | CASSQGQGMNTEAFF | TGCGCCAGCAGCCAAGGACAGGGGATGAACACTGAAGCTTTCTTT
TRBJ1-1 | many | TRBV10-2 | . | CASSENRALSEAFF | TGCGCCAGCAGTGAGAACAGGGCCCTATCTGAAGCTTTCTTT
TRBJ1-6 | . | TRBV27 | TRBD1 | CASRTGAANSPLHF | TGTGCCAGCAGGACAGGGGCTGCTAATTCACCCCTCCACTTT
TRBJ2-3 | many | TRBV12-3/TRBV12-4 | . | CASSWGSWSGTDTQYF | TGTGCCAGCAGTTGGGGTAGCTGGAGTGGAACAGATACGCAGTATTTT
TRBJ1-1 | many | TRBV4-2 | . | CASSQAGKNTEAFF | TGTGCCAGCAGCCAAGCAGGGAAGAACACTGAAGCTTTCTTT
TRBJ2-5 | few | TRBV29-1 | . | CSVEAMSRAEETQYF | TGCAGCGTTGAAGCGATGAGCCGGGCAGAAGAGACCCAGTACTTC
TRBJ1-2 | few | TRBV4-3 | TRBD1 | CASSQDPGGNGYGYTF | TGCGCCAGCAGCCAAGATCCAGGGGGCAACGGCTATGGCTACACCTTC
TRBJ1-1 | many | TRBV12-3/TRBV12-4 | . | CASSLAGPTEAFF | TGTGCCAGTTCCCTCGCCGGGCCGACTGAAGCTTTCTTT
TRBJ2-6 | many | TRBV20-1 | TRBD1 | CSTTGGSGANVLTF | TGCAGCACCACAGGGGGCTCTGGGGCCAACGTCCTGACTTTC
TRBJ2-1 | many | TRBV2 | TRBD2 | CATDPTSGGAGEQFF | TGTGCCACCGATCCTACTAGCGGGGGGGCGGGTGAGCAGTTCTTC
TRBJ1-5 | many | TRBV7-8 | . | CASSLSIRGTTGALYSNQPQHF | TGTGCCAGCAGCTTATCCATACGAGGGACGACAGGAGCCCTTTATAGCAATCAGCCCCAGCATTTT